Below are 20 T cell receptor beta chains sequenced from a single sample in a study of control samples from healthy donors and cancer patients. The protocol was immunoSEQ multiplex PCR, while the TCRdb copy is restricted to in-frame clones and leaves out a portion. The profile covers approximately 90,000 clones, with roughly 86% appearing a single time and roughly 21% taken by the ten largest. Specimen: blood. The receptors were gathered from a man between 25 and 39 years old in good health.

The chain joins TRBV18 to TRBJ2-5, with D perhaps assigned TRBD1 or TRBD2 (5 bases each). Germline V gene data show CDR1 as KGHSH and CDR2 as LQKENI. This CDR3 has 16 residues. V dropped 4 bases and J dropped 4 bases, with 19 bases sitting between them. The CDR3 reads CASSRGYLTASETQYF. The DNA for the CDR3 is TGTGCCAGCTCACGGGGGTACTTGACCGCATCAGAGACCCAGTACTTC.

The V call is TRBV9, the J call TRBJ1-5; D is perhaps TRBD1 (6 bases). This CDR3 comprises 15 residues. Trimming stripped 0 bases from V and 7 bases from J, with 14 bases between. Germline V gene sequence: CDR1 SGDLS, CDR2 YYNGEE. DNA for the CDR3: TGTGCCAGCAGCGTAGTAGGGGACATCTGGCAGCCCCAGCATTTT. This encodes CASSVVGDIWQPQHF.

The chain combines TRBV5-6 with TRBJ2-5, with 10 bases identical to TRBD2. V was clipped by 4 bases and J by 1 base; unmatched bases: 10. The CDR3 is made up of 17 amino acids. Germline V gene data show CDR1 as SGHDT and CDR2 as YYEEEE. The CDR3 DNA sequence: TGTGCCAGCAGCCTTGGACTAGCGGCCCTCCTCCAAGAGACCCAGTACTTC. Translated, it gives CASSLGLAALLQETQYF.

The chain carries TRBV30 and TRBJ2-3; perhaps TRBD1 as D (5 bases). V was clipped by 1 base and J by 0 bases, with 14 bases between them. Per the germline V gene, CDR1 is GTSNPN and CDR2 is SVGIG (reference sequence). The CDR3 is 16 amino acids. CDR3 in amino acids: CAWSEGARPSTDTQYF. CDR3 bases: TGTGCCTGGAGTGAAGGGGCCAGGCCTAGCACAGATACGCAGTATTTT.

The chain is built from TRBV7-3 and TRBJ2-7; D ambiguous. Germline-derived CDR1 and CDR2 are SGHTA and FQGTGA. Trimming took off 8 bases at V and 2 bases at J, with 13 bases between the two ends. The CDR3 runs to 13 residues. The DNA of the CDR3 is TGTGCCAGCTCTATGGGGTGGCCCTACGAGCAGTACTTC. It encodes CASSMGWPYEQYF.

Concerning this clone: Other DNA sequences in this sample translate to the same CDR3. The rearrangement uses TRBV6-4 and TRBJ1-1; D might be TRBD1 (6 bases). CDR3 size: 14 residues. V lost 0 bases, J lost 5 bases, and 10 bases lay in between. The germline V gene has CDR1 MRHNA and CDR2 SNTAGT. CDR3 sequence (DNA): TGTGCCAGCAGTGACTCGTCCAGGGGAACTGAAGCTTTCTTT. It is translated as CASSDSSRGTEAFF.

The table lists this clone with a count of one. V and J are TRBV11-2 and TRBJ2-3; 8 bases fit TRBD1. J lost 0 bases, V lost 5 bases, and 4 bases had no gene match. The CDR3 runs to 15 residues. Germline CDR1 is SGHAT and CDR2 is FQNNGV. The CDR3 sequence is CASSTGTGSTDTQYF. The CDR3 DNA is TGTGCCAGCAGCACAGGGACAGGCAGCACAGATACGCAGTATTTT. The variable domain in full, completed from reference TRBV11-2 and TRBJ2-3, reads EAGVAQSPRYKIIEKRQSVAFWCNPISGHATLYWYQQILGQGPKLLIQFQNNGVVDDSQLPKDRFSAERLKGVDSTLKIQPAKLEDSAVYLCASSTGTGSTDTQYFGPGTRLTVL.

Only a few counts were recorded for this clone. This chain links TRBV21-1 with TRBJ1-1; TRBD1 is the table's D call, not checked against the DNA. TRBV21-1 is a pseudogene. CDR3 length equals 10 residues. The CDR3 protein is CATHQTEAFF. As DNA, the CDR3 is TGTGCCACACATCAGACTGAAGCTTTCTTT.

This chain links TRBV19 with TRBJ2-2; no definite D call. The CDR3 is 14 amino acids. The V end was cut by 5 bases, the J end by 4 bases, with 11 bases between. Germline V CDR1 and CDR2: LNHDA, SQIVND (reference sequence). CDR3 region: CASSLVLGTGELFF. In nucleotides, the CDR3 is TGTGCCAGTAGTCTCGTTTTAGGCACCGGGGAGCTGTTTTTT.

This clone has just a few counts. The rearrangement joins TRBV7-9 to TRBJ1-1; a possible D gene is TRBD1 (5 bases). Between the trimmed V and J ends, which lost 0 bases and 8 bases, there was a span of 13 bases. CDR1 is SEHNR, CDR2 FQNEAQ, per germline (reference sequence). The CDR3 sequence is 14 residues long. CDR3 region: CASSLAGQTMEAFF. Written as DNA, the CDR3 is TGTGCCAGCAGCTTAGCCGGACAAACGATGGAAGCTTTCTTT. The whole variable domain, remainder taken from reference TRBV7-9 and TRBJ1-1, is DTGVSQNPRHKITKRGQNVTFRCDPISEHNRLYWYRQTLGQGPEFLTYFQNEAQLEKSRLLSDRFSAERPKGSFSTLEIQRTEQGDSAMYLCASSLAGQTMEAFFGQGTRLTVV.

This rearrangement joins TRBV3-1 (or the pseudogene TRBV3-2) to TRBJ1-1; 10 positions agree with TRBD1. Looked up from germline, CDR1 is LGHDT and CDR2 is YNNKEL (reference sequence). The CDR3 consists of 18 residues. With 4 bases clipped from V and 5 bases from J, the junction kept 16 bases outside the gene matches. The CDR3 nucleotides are TGTGCCAGCAGCCTATGGGGACAGGGGTTCGTTGGGAGGACTGAAGCTTTCTTT. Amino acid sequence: CASSLWGQGFVGRTEAFF.

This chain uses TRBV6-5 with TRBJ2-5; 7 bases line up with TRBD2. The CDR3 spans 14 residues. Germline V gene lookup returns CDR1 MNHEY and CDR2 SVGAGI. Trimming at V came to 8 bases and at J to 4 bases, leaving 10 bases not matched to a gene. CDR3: CASSSGGSGETQYF. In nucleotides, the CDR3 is TGTGCCAGCTCTAGCGGAGGAAGCGGAGAGACCCAGTACTTC.

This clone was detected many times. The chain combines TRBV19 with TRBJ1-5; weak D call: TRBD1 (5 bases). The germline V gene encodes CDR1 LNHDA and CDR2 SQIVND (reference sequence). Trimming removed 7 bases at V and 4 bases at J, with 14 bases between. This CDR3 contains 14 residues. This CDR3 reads CASMGRQTNQPQHF. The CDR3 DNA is TGTGCCAGTATGGGTCGACAGACTAATCAGCCCCAGCATTTT.

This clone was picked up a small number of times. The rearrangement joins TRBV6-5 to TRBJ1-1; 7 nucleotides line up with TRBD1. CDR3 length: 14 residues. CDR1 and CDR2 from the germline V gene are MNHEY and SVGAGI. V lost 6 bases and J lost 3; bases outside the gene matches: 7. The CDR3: CASSYRTGHTEAFF. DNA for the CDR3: TGTGCCAGCAGCTATAGGACAGGACACACTGAAGCTTTCTTT.

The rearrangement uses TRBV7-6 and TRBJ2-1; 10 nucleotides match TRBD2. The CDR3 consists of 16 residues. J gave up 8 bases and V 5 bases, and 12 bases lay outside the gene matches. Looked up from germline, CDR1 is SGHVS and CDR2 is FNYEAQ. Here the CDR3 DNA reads TGTGCCAGCAGCGGTCCCAGCGGGGGGGTCTCGGATGAGCAGTTCTTC. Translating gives CASSGPSGGVSDEQFF.

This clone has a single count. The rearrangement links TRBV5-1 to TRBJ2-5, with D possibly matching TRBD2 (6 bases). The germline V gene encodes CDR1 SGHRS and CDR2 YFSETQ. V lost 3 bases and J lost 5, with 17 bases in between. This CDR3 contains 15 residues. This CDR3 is CASSSTGTWGETQYF. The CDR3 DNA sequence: TGCGCCAGCAGCTCTACCGGGACTTGGGGGGAGACCCAGTACTTC.

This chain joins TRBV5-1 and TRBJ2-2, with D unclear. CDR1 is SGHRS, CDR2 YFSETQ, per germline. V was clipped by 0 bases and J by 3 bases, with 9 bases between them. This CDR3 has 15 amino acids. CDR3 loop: CASSLAASHTGELFF. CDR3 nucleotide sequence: TGCGCCAGCAGCTTGGCGGCCAGTCACACCGGGGAGCTGTTTTTT.

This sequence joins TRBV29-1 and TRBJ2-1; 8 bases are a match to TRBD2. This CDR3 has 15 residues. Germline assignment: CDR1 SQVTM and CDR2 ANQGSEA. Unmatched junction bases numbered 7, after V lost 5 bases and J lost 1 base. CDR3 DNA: TGCAGCGTTTACGGGGGGGCCGCGTCCTACAATGAGCAGTTCTTC. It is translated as CSVYGGAASYNEQFF.

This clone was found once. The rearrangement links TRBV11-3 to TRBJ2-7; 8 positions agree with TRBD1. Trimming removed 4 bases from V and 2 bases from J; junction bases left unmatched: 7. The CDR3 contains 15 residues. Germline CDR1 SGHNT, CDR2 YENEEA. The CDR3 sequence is CASSSFRGRPYEQYF. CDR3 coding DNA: TGTGCCAGCAGCTCCTTCAGGGGGCGCCCCTACGAGCAGTACTTC.

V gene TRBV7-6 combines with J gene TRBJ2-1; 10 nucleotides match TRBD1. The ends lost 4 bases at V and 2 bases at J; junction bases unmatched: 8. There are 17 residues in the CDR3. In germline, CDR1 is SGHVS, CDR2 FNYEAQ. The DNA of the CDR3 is TGTGCCAGCAGCTCGCCCTCGGGGACAGGGGCCTACAATGAGCAGTTCTTC. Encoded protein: CASSSPSGTGAYNEQFF.